This TCR beta chain originates from a study of T cells after posttransplantation cyclophosphamide. The study, taken as a whole, reports: Recipient CMV seropositivity and CMV reactivation strongly tracked TRB clonality. Later post-transplant blood repertoires were often dominated by donor CD8+ memory clones. TRB overlap between skin or GI tissue T cells and blood was limited.

Treatment was busulfan-fludarabine conditioning, a marrow graft, and cyclophosphamide on days +3 and +4. J lost 3 bases, V lost 6 bases, and 5 bases had no gene match. This CDR3 contains 14 residues. Germline CDR1 MRHNA, CDR2 SNTAGT. Regarding this clone: What it binds is not known.

This table comes from immunoSEQ multiplex PCR, and its TCRdb copy is limited to in-frame clones, with some not included. The sample records about 19,000 clones, around 87% being singletons. This TCR came from a female patient aged 35-55 years who received an allogeneic stem cell transplant from a related donor, was CMV-positive, and had no GVHD. Some T cells may be transferred from the graft donor. J is TRBJ2-1 and V is TRBV6-4; 7 positions agree with TRBD2. The sequenced sample was PBMCs, obtained after allogeneic stem cell transplant with posttransplant cyclophosphamide. CDR3 region: CASSVIAGYNEQFF. Here the CDR3 DNA reads TGTGCCAGCAGCGTCATAGCGGGCTACAATGAGCAGTTCTTC.